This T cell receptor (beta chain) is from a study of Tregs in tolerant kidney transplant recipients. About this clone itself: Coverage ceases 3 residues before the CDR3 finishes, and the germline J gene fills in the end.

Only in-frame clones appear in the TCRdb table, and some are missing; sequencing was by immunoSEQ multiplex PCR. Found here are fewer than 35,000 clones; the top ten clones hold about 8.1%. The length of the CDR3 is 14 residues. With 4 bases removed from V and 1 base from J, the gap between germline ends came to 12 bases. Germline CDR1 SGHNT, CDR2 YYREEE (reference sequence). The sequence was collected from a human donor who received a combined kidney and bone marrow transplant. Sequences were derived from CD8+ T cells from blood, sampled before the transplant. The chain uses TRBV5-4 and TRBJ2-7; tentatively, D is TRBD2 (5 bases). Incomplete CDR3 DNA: TGTGCCAGCAGCGCTAGCCCGACATCCTACGAG. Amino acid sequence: CASSASPTSYE. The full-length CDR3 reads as CASSASPTSYEQYF.